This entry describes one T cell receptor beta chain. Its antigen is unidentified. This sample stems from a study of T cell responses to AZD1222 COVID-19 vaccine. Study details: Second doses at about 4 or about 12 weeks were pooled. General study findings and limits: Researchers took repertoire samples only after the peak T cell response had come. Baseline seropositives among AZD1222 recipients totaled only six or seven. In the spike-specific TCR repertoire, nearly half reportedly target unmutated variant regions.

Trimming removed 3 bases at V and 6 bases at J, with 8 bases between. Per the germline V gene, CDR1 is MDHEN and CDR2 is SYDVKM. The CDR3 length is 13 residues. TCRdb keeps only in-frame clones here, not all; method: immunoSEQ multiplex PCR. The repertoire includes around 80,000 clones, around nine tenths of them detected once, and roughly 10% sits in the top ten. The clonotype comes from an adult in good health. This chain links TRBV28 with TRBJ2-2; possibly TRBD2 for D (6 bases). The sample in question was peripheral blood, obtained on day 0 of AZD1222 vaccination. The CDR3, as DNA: TGTGCCAGCAGTTTCCCGGGAGCCGGGGAGCTGTTTTTT. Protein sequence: CASSFPGAGELFF.